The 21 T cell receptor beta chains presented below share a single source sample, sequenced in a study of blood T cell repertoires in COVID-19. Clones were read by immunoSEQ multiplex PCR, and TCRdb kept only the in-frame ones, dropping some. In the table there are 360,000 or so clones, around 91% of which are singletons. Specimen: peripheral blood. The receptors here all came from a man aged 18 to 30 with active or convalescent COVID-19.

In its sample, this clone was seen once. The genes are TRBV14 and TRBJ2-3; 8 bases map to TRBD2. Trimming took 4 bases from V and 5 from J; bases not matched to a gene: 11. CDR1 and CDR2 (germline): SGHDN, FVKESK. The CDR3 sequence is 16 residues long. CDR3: CASSRDGRATGDTQYF. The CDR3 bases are TGTGCCAGCAGCCGCGACGGGAGGGCCACCGGAGATACGCAGTATTTT.

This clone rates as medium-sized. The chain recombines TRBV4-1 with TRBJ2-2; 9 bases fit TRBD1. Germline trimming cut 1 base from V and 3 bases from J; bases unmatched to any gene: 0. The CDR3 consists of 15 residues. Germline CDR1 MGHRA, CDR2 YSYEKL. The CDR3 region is CASSQGDRDTGELFF. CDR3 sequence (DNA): TGCGCCAGCAGCCAAGGGGACAGGGACACCGGGGAGCTGTTTTTT.

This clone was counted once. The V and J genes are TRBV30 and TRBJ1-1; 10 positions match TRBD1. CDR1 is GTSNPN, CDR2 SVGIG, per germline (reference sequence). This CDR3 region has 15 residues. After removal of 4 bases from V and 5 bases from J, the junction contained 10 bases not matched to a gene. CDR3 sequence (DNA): TGTGCCTGGACCGAATCGGGACAGGGGAGGACTGAAGCTTTCTTT. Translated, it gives CAWTESGQGRTEAFF.

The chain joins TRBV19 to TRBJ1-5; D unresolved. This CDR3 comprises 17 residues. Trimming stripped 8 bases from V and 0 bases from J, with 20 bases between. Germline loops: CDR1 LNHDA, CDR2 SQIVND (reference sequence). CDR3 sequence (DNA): TGTGCCAGTGCCCAATTGGGCGCCGTGGGTAGCAATCAGCCCCAGCATTTT. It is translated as CASAQLGAVGSNQPQHF.

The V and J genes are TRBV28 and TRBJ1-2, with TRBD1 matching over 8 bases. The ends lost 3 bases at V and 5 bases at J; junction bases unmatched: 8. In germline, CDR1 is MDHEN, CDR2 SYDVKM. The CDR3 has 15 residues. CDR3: CASSFGRGRGYGYTF. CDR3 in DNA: TGTGCCAGCAGTTTCGGCAGGGGGCGCGGGTATGGCTACACCTTC.

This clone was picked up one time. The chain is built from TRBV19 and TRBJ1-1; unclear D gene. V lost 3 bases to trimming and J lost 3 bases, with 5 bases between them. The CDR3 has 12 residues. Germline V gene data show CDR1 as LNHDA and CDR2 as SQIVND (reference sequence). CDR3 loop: CASSIPDTEAFF. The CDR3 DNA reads TGTGCCAGTAGTATCCCAGACACTGAAGCTTTCTTT. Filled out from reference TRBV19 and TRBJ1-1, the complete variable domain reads DGGITQSPKYLFRKEGQNVTLSCEQNLNHDAMYWYRQDPGQGLRLIYYSQIVNDFQKGDIAEGYSVSREKKESFPLTVTSAQKNPTAFYLCASSIPDTEAFFGQGTRLTVV.

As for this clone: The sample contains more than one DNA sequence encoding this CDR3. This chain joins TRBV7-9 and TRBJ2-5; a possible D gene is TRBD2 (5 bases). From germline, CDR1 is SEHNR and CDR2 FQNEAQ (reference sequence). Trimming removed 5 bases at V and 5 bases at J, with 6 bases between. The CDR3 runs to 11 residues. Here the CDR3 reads CASSRGETQYF. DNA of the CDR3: TGTGCCAGCAGCAGAGGGGAGACCCAGTACTTC.

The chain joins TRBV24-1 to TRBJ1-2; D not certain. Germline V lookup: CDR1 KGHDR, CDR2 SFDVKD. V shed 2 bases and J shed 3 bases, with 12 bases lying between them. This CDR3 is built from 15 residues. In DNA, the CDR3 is TGTGCCACCAGTGATTCTCGGGGTAGCTACTATGGCTACACCTTC. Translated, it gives CATSDSRGSYYGYTF.

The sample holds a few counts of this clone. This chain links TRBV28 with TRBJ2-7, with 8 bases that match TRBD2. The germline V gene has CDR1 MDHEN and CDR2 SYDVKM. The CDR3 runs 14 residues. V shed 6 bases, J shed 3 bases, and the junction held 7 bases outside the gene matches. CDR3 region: CASSLAGLDYEQYF. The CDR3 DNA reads TGTGCCAGCAGCCTGGCGGGACTAGACTACGAGCAGTACTTC. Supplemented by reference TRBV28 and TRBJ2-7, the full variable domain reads DVKVTQSSRYLVKRTGEKVFLECVQDMDHENMFWYRQDPGLGLRLIYFSYDVKMKEKGDIPEGYSVSREKKERFSLILESASTNQTSMYLCASSLAGLDYEQYFGPGTRLTVT.

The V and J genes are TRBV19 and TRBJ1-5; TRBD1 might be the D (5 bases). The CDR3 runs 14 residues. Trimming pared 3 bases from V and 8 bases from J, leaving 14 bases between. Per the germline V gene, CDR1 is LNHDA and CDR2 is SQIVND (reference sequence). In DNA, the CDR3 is TGTGCCAGTAGTATTTTCGCAGGGTGGGAGCCCCAGCATTTT. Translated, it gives CASSIFAGWEPQHF.

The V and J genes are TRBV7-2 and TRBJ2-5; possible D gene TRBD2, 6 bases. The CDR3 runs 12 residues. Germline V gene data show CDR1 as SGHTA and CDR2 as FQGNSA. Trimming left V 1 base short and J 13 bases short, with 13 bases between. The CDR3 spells CASSLGDLGGYF. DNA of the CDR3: TGTGCCAGCAGCTTAGGAGACCTCGGGGGGTACTTC.

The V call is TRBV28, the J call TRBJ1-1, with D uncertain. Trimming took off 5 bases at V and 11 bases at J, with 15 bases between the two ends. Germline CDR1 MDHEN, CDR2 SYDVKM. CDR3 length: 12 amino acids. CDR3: CASSISAGEAFF. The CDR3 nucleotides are TGTGCCAGCAGTATCTCCGCCGGGGAGGCTTTCTTT.

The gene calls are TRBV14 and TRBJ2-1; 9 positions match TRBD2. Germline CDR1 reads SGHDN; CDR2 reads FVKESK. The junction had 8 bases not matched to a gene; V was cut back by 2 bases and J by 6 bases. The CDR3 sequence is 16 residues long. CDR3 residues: CASSQNPGLASNEQFF. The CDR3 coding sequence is TGTGCCAGCAGCCAAAACCCAGGACTAGCGAGCAATGAGCAGTTCTTC.

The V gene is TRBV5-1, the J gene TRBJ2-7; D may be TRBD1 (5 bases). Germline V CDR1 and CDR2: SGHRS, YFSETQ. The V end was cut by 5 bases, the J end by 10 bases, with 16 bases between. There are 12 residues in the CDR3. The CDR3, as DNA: TGCGCCAGCAGTCCGGACACAGGCTCACAGTACTTC. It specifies CASSPDTGSQYF.

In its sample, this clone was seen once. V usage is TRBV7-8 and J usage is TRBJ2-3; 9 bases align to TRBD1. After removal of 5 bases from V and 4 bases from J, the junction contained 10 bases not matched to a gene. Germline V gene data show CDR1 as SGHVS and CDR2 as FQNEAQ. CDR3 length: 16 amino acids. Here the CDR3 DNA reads TGTGCCAGCAGCCTCCGCTCCGGGACAGGGCCAGATACGCAGTATTTT. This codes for CASSLRSGTGPDTQYF.

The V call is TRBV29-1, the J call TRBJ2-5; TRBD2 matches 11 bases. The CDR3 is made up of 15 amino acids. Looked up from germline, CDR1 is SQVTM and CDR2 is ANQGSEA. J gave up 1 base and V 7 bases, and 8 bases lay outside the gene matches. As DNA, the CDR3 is TGCAGCGGTTATCGACTAGCGGGGAGCCAAGAGACCCAGTACTTC. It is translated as CSGYRLAGSQETQYF.

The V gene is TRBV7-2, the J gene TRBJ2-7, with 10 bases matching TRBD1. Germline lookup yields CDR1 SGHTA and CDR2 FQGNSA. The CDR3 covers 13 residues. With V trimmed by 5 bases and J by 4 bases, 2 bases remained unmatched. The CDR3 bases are TGTGCCAGCAGCGAGGACAGGGGGTACGAGCAGTACTTC. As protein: CASSEDRGYEQYF.

As DNA, the CDR3 is TGTGCCAGCAGTTTTGGTGAGTTGTCCTACGAGCAGTACTTC. Protein sequence: CASSFGELSYEQYF. J is TRBJ2-7 and V is TRBV27, with D uncertain. Germline V gene sequence: CDR1 MNHEY, CDR2 SMNVEV (reference sequence). The CDR3 has 14 amino acids. Trimming cost V 3 bases and J 1 base, with 10 bases left between them.

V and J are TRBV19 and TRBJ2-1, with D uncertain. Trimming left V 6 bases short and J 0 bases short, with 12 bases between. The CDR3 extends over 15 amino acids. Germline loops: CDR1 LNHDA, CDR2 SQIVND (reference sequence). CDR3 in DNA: TGTGCCAGTAGGACCGGTCCTAGCTCCTACAATGAGCAGTTCTTC. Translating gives CASRTGPSSYNEQFF.

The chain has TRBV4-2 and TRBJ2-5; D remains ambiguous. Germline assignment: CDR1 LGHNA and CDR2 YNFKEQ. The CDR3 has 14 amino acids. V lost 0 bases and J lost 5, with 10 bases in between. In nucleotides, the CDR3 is TGTGCCAGCAGCCAAGATCTGGTCCAGGAGACCCAGTACTTC. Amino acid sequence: CASSQDLVQETQYF.

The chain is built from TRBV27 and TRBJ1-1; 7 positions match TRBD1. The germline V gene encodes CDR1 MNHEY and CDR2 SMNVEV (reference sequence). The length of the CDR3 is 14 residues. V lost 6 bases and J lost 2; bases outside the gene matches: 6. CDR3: CASRRTGANTEAFF. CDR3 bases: TGTGCCAGCAGGCGTACAGGGGCAAACACTGAAGCTTTCTTT.